Shown below are 11 T cell receptor beta chains from a single sample sequenced in a study of T cells after yellow fever vaccination. Via MiXCR, TCRdb re-called the 5' RACE reads, giving one row per CDR3 protein. The repertoire has fewer than 400,000 distinct CDR3 sequences, roughly 6.1% of them found once; the top ten carry 15%. The material sequenced was PBMCs, taken 5 days after the yellow fever booster vaccination. Receptors were obtained from a man aged 30 to 39 who received the YFV17D yellow fever vaccine.

This clonotype was observed many times. The chain has TRBV7-2 and TRBJ2-7; possibly TRBD1 or TRBD2 for D (5 bases each). Germline V gene sequence: CDR1 SGHTA, CDR2 FQGNSA. Trimming left V 5 bases short and J 4 bases short, with 15 bases between. CDR3 size: 14 residues. The CDR3 region has the DNA TGTGCCAGCAGCGACCGGGACCGTAATTACGAGCAGTACTTC. It yields the protein CASSDRDRNYEQYF. The whole variable domain, remainder taken from reference TRBV7-2 and TRBJ2-7, is GAGVSQSPSNKVTEKGKDVELRCDPISGHTALYWYRQSLGQGLEFLIYFQGNSAPDKSGLPSDRFSAERTGGSVSTLTIQRTQQEDSAVYLCASSDRDRNYEQYFGPGTRLTVT.

This clonotype came up a few times. DNA of the CDR3: TGTGCCAGCGGAACAGCCTATGAAAAACTGTTTTTT. The encoded protein is CASGTAYEKLFF. The J gene is TRBJ1-4, the V gene TRBV10-3, with no clear D. CDR1 ENHRY and CDR2 SYGVKD come from the germline V gene. The CDR3 totals 12 residues. Trimming stripped 10 bases from V and 6 bases from J, with 12 bases between.

The rearrangement links TRBV20-1 to TRBJ2-6, with TRBD1 matching over 9 bases. This CDR3 comprises 17 residues. Germline CDR1 is DFQATT and CDR2 is SNEGSKA (reference sequence). The trim removed 6 bases at V and 1 base at J, leaving 10 bases unmatched. The CDR3 DNA reads as TGCAGTGCGCAATCCGGACAGGGGAGGTCTGGGGCCAACGTCCTGACTTTC. Translated: CSAQSGQGRSGANVLTF.

Only a few counts were recorded for this clonotype. The chain is built from TRBV23-1 and TRBJ2-1; 8 nucleotides agree with TRBD2. TRBV23-1 is sorted into the ORF group, with uncertain function. The CDR3 extends over 11 amino acids. Unmatched junction bases numbered 5, after V lost 4 bases and J lost 15 bases. The chain's CDR3 is CASSLLAVAFF. The CDR3 DNA follows: TGCGCCAGCAGTCTACTAGCGGTGGCGTTCTTC.

This clonotype was detected a few times. The chain carries TRBV5-6 and TRBJ2-1; D may correspond to TRBD1 or TRBD2 (5 bases each). Germline V gives CDR1 SGHDT, CDR2 YYEEEE. There are 16 residues in the CDR3. V was trimmed by 3 bases and J by 2 bases, leaving 15 bases between them. CDR3 DNA sequence: TGTGCCAGCAGCTCCGGGACCAACAGAGCCTACAATGAGCAGTTCTTC. Protein sequence: CASSSGTNRAYNEQFF.

This clonotype was detected ten times or more. This chain joins TRBV7-2 and TRBJ2-7, with 10 bases matching TRBD1. CDR3 length: 15 amino acids. Germline V gene data show CDR1 as SGHTA and CDR2 as FQGNSA. The ends lost 4 bases at V and 4 bases at J; junction bases unmatched: 7. CDR3 region: CASSSGQGSGYEQYF. Written as DNA, the CDR3 is TGTGCCAGCAGCTCGGGACAGGGGTCCGGGTACGAGCAGTACTTC.

The rearrangement links TRBV5-1 to TRBJ2-5; TRBD2 matches 11 bases. CDR3 length: 14 residues. CDR1 and CDR2 from the germline V gene are SGHRS and YFSETQ. With 0 bases clipped from V and 7 bases from J, the junction kept 2 bases outside the gene matches. The CDR3 sequence: CASSLELAGGTQYF. The CDR3 DNA follows: TGCGCCAGCAGCTTGGAGCTAGCGGGAGGGACCCAGTACTTC.

This clonotype was found many times. The genes are TRBV3-1 and TRBJ2-7; TRBD2 matches 10 bases. The V gene end was trimmed by 0 bases and the J gene end by 4 bases; junction bases not matched to a gene: 3. The CDR3 runs to 15 residues. Germline V gives CDR1 LGHDT, CDR2 YNNKEL (reference sequence). Written as DNA, the CDR3 is TGTGCCAGCAGCCAAGAACCGGGACTAGCGTACGAGCAGTACTTC. Protein sequence: CASSQEPGLAYEQYF.

This clonotype was seen ten or more times. The chain employs TRBV3-1 and TRBJ2-5, with a possible D match to TRBD1 (5 bases). Germline CDR1 is LGHDT and CDR2 is YNNKEL (reference sequence). V lost 0 bases, J lost 7 bases, and 15 bases lay in between. This CDR3 region has 15 residues. The CDR3: CASSQDGRAPGTQYF. The CDR3 region has the DNA TGTGCCAGCAGCCAAGATGGCAGGGCCCCCGGGACCCAGTACTTC.

This clonotype showed up many times. The rearrangement joins TRBV21-1 to TRBJ2-7; the table names TRBD1, a call not compared with the DNA. TRBV21-1 is marked as a pseudogene. This CDR3 spans 15 amino acids. In DNA, the CDR3 is TGTGCCAGCAGCACCACGGACAGGGAATGCTACGAGCAGTACTTC. It translates to CASSTTDRECYEQYF.

The gene calls are TRBV20-1 and TRBJ2-2; D possibly corresponds to TRBD2 (5 bases). This CDR3 contains 11 residues. Germline V lookup: CDR1 DFQATT, CDR2 SNEGSKA (reference sequence). The V end lost 4 bases, the J end lost 13 bases, and 13 bases lay between the germline ends. This chain's CDR3 is CSATGSVGLFF. For the CDR3, the DNA is TGCAGTGCTACGGGAAGCGTCGGGCTGTTTTTT.